What follows describes a single T cell receptor (beta chain). Its antigen is not identified. This specimen comes from a study of blood T cells in healthy people across ages. Study results and limitations: Diversity was higher, and naive CD4+ cells more numerous, in long-lived donors than in aged donors. Diversity figures based on one million T cells were deemed too low. Diversity of TCR beta correlated strongly with naive T cell percentage. Unsorted PBMC input precluded a conclusive naive versus antigen-experienced comparison.

A second PCR of about 7 to 12 cycles used a sample-barcoded 5' primer and a J-beta primer mix. TCRdb re-analysed the 5' RACE reads in MiXCR, keeping a single row per CDR3 protein. In the table there are 1.5 million to 2 million distinct CDR3 sequences, about 50% of which are singletons. CDR3 length equals 11 residues. CDR1 and CDR2 (germline): SGHNT, YENEEA. With 8 bases removed from V and 8 bases from J, the gap between germline ends came to 10 bases. The receptor was isolated from a woman aged 40-49 years in good health. Sequencing was done on a sample of blood. The rearrangement links TRBV11-3 to TRBJ2-1; TRBD1 might be the D (7 bases). In DNA form, the CDR3 reads TGTGCCAGCGGAGGGGGCGATGAGCAGTTCTTC. Translated: CASGGGDEQFF.